This T cell receptor (beta chain) was sequenced in a study of cytomegalovirus exposure and HLA in healthy donors. Study results and limitations: According to an earlier analysis, most TCR beta V segments yielded productive rearrangements about 87% or about 30% of the time. The classifier, whose performance was assessed in both the original and validation cohorts, reportedly diagnosed cytomegalovirus status with high specificity and sensitivity.

The PCR used 60 Vbeta and 13 Jbeta primers. In the original workflow: An analysis performed later counted 60 million to 90 million unique TCR beta chains (roughly 10 million of them shared). Method: immunoSEQ multiplex PCR; TCRdb's copy keeps in-frame clones and lacks some. Clone size and the V and J calls come from that table; the DNA yielded D and trimming. Here the sample spans 170,000 or so clones, approximately 82% being singletons. The trim removed 6 bases at V and 6 bases at J, leaving 4 bases unmatched. The CDR3 sequence is 14 residues long. Germline CDR1 is MRHNA and CDR2 is SNTAGT. Participants comprised healthy donors of bone marrow. Notes on this clone: Its antigen is still unknown. This sample also contains other DNA sequences that code for the same CDR3.

The rearrangement joins TRBV6-4 to TRBJ2-2; the match to TRBD1 covers 10 bases. Sequences were obtained from PBMCs. This TCR was recovered from a woman aged 30 to 39 in good health and CMV-seronegative. The CDR3 DNA follows: TGTGCCAGCAGGCGGGACAGGGGAGCCGGGGAGCTGTTTTTT. Amino acid sequence: CASRRDRGAGELFF.